One and the same sample provided the 5 T cell receptor beta chains below, sequenced in a study of shared T cell receptors in the human thymus (dated by TCRdb to about 2021). The library was obtained by the immunoSEQ multiplex PCR assay. TCRdb provides this immuneACCESS table in a form limited to in-frame rearrangements. Some clones are lacking; in checked studies, under half of them reflect an unresolved V gene, and why the rest are absent is not known. This sample comprises about 500,000 clones, about 80% of them detected only once. More than 0.01% of the sample is held by the ten biggest clonotypes. The same specimen was also included in a second study, on human thymus T cells.

Sample: thymocytes. All receptors come from a boy younger than two with a congenital heart defect. Donor details come from another sample of the same person, matched by shared clones.

V is TRBV7-9 and J is TRBJ2-1, with 8 nucleotides matching TRBD2. The V gene's germline CDR1 is SEHNR and CDR2 FQNEAQ (reference sequence). The CDR3 is 14 residues long. Germline trimming cut 7 bases from V and 6 bases from J; bases unmatched to any gene: 8. Here the CDR3 reads CASTFRAGVNEQFF. The DNA for the CDR3 is TGTGCCAGCACCTTTCGAGCGGGAGTCAATGAGCAGTTCTTC.

The chain recombines TRBV12-5 with TRBJ2-7; 11 bases map to TRBD1. CDR1 and CDR2 from the germline V gene are LGHNT and FRNRAP. The CDR3 consists of 16 residues. After removal of 5 bases from V and 3 bases from J, the junction contained 9 bases not matched to a gene. The CDR3 sequence is CASGLRDRGRSYEQYF. The CDR3 DNA follows: TGTGCTAGTGGTCTCCGGGACAGGGGGAGAAGCTACGAGCAGTACTTC.

The rearrangement joins TRBV4-2 to TRBJ2-3, with TRBD2 identical over 7 bases. The CDR3 covers 16 residues. Germline V gives CDR1 LGHNA, CDR2 YNFKEQ. Trimming removed 1 base from V and 6 bases from J; junction bases left unmatched: 10. The CDR3 DNA follows: TGTGCCAGCAGCCAAGGAGTCGGGGGGATAGGGGATACGCAGTATTTT. The encoded protein is CASSQGVGGIGDTQYF.

This rearrangement joins TRBV7-8 to TRBJ2-7; a weak D match, TRBD1 (5 bases). The length of the CDR3 is 18 residues. V was shortened by 5 bases and J by 5 bases, with 28 bases between the two germline ends. The V gene's germline CDR1 is SGHVS and CDR2 FQNEAQ. CDR3 DNA sequence: TGTGCCAGCAGCAAAATGTGGTCAAACGGGCAGGGTATCCACGAGCAGTACTTC. It yields the protein CASSKMWSNGQGIHEQYF.

The chain uses TRBV15 and TRBJ2-7; D unclear. This CDR3 region has 13 residues. Germline V lookup: CDR1 LNHNV, CDR2 YYDKDF (reference sequence). The V end lost 8 bases, the J end lost 1 base, and 12 bases lay between the germline ends. CDR3 protein: CATATNSSYEQYF. CDR3 coding DNA: TGTGCCACCGCGACAAACTCATCCTACGAGCAGTACTTC. Combining the CDR3 with reference TRBV15 and TRBJ2-7 gives the whole variable domain DAMVIQNPRYQVTQFGKPVTLSCSQTLNHNVMYWYQQKSSQAPKLLFHYYDKDFNNEADTPDNFQSRRPNTSFCFLDIRSPGLGDTAMYLCATATNSSYEQYFGPGTRLTVT.